The TCR beta chain under discussion was sequenced for a study of blood T cell repertoires in COVID-19. Background on the study: In each case, the material was cDNA or gDNA derived from T cells, B-cell-depleted T cells, or PBMCs.

CDR3 length: 17 amino acids. Trimming removed 2 bases from V and 4 bases from J; junction bases left unmatched: 13. CDR1 LGHNA and CDR2 YSLEER come from the germline V gene. In the authors' methods: The authors estimated nucleated cell counts from reference gene primer amplification. Some clones are missing from TCRdb's copy, which holds only in-frame ones; the method was immunoSEQ multiplex PCR. The V and J calls and clone size were taken over from that table, and D and trimming were inferred from the DNA. The sample lists 190,000 or so clones; approximately 86% were seen once. The clonotype originates from a man aged 40-50 years with active or convalescent COVID-19. The material sequenced was peripheral blood. The gene calls are TRBV4-3 and TRBJ1-2; 7 nucleotides match TRBD1. CDR3 sequence reads: CASSQKPPGQTSYGYTF. The CDR3 nucleotides are TGCGCCAGCAGCCAAAAGCCTCCGGGACAGACCTCCTATGGCTACACCTTC.